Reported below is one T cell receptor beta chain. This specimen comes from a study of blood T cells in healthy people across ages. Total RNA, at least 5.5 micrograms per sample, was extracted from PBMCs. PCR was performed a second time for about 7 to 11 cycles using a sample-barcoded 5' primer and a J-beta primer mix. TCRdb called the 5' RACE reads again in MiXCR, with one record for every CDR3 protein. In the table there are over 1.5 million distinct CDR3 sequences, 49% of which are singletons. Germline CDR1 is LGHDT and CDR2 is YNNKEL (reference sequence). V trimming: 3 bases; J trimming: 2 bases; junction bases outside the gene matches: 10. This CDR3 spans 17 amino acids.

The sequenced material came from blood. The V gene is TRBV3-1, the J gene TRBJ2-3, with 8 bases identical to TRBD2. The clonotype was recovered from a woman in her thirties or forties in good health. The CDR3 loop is CASSHWPGLEYTDTQYF. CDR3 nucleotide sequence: TGTGCCAGCAGCCATTGGCCGGGACTAGAGTACACAGATACGCAGTATTTT.